Listed below are T cell receptor beta chains from one sample, sequenced in a study of T cells expressing NK-cell markers. Following a re-call of the 5' RACE reads, TCRdb has one entry per CDR3 protein and lacks DNA. This repertoire includes a few hundred thousand distinct CDR3 sequences. Input material: blood T cells: a sorted CD56 or NKG2C T cell subset, CD4+ or CD8+ T cells, or bulk PBMC T cells (not recorded which). The receptors derive from a man aged 18 to 69 in good health. The CDR3 runs from the conserved cysteine through the conserved F or W.

TRBJ1-1 TRBV9 CASSVGTGLMNTEAFF
TRBJ2-1 TRBV18 CASSPQNEQFF
TRBJ1-4 TRBV20-1 CSASAQGSREKLFF
TRBJ2-3 TRBV7-6 CASSFLDSTDTQYF
TRBJ2-2 TRBV15 CATSRGLAGANTGELFF
TRBJ2-7 TRBV24-1 CATSPGGYEQYF
TRBJ1-1 TRBV6-5 CATRYRDKTEAFF
TRBJ1-2 TRBV3-1 CASSQGSGVYGYTF
TRBJ1-2 TRBV20-1 CSAQGQRAVGYTF
TRBJ2-1 TRBV11-2 CASSPGQGNEQFF
TRBJ2-7 TRBV4-2 CASSQEALAGFAYEQYF
TRBJ2-3 TRBV7-6 CASSLGTGVGSTDTQYF
TRBJ2-5 TRBV9 CASSARPGALQETQYF
TRBJ2-5 TRBV20-1 CSASGRGGGWETQYF
TRBJ1-2 TRBV29-1 CSVLPRVSYGYTF
TRBJ1-1 TRBV6-2/TRBV6-3 CASSDGGSGNTEAFF
TRBJ2-5 TRBV30 CAWSRTSGQETQYF
TRBJ2-5 TRBV5-8 CASSLAPHEETQYF
TRBJ1-5 TRBV6-5 CASSYGGGNGNQPQHF
TRBJ1-6 TRBV7-9 CASSLEGTRGSPLHF
TRBJ2-1 TRBV24-1 CATSDLWAVPNEQFF
TRBJ1-1 TRBV20-1 CSARSGPGTTEAFF
TRBJ2-5 TRBV12-3/TRBV12-4 CASSGGTVQETQYF
TRBJ1-4 TRBV2 CASRSERATNEKLFF
TRBJ1-5 TRBV12-3/TRBV12-4 CASSADRDRGQPQHF
TRBJ2-3 TRBV7-9 CASSLSGTGMLDTQYF
TRBJ1-2 TRBV12-3/TRBV12-4 CASSGQGVIGYTF
TRBJ2-2 TRBV7-9 CASSLERGYTGELFF
TRBJ2-2 TRBV9 CASSGGGRNTGELFF
TRBJ1-6 TRBV5-1 CASSLGSPNSPLHF
TRBJ2-1 TRBV7-9 CASSSSGGNEQFF
TRBJ2-6 TRBV6-5 CASSYDRISGANVLTF
TRBJ2-1 TRBV12-3/TRBV12-4 CASSPRTEYNEQFF
TRBJ2-7 TRBV6-2/TRBV6-3 CASSYMIGLAGGDEQYF
TRBJ2-3 TRBV7-8 CASSPNGGAGDTQYF
TRBJ1-5 TRBV7-8 CASSGLQGASNQPQHF
TRBJ1-2 TRBV7-2 CASRGPGRGSYGYTF